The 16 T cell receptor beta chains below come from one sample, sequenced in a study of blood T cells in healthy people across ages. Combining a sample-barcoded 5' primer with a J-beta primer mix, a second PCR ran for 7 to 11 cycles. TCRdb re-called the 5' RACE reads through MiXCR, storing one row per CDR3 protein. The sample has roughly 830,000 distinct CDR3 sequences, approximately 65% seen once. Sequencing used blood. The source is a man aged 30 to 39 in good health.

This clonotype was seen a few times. CDR3 DNA sequence: TGCAGCGTTGAAGGGGGAGGCCCGGTCATTCAGTACTTC. The encoded protein is CSVEGGGPVIQYF. The J gene is TRBJ2-4, the V gene TRBV29-1; D is possibly TRBD2 (6 bases). There are 13 residues in the CDR3. The germline V gene has CDR1 SQVTM and CDR2 ANQGSEA. With 1 base removed from V and 9 bases from J, the gap between germline ends came to 13 bases. Supplemented by reference TRBV29-1 and TRBJ2-4, the full variable domain reads SAVISQKPSRDICQRGTSLTIQCQVDSQVTMMFWYRQQPGQSLTLIATANQGSEATYESGFVIDKFPISRPNLTFSTLTVSNMSPEDSSIYLCSVEGGGPVIQYFGAGTRLSVL.

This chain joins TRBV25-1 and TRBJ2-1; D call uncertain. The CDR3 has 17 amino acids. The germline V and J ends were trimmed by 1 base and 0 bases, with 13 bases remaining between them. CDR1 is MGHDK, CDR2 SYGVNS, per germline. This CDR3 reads CASSESRVTSSYNEQFF. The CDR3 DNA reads TGTGCCAGCAGTGAATCAAGGGTCACCAGCTCCTACAATGAGCAGTTCTTC.

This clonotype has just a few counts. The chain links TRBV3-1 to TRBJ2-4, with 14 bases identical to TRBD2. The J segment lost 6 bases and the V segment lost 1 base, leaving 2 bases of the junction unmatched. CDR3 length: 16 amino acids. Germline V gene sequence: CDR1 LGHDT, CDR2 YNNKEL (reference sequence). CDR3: CASSQGTSGGINIQYF. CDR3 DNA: TGTGCCAGCAGCCAAGGGACTAGCGGGGGGATAAACATTCAGTACTTC. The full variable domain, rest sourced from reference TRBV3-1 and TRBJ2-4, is DTAVSQTPKYLVTQMGNDKSIKCEQNLGHDTMYWYKQDSKKFLKIMFSYNNKELIINETVPNRFSPKSPDKAHLNLHINSLELGDSAVYFCASSQGTSGGINIQYFGAGTRLSVL.

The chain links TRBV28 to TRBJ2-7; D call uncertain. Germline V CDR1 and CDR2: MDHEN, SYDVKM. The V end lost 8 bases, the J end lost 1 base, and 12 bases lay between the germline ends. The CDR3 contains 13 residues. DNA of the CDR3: TGTGCCAGCTTAAATCCCAATTCCTACGAGCAGTACTTC. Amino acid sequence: CASLNPNSYEQYF.

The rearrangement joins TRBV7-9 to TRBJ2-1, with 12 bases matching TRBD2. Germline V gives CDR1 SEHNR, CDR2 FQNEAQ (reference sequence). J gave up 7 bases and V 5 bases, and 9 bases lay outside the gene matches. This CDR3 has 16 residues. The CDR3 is CASSPPGLAGRNEQFF. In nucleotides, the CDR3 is TGTGCCAGCAGCCCGCCGGGACTAGCGGGTAGAAATGAGCAGTTCTTC.

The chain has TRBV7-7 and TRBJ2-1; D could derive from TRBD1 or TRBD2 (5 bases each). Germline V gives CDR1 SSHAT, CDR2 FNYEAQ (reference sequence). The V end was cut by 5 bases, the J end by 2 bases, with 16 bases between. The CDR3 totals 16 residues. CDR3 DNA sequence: TGTGCCAGCAGCCAAGGCCAGGGAGCCCCCTACAATGAGCAGTTCTTC. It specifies CASSQGQGAPYNEQFF.

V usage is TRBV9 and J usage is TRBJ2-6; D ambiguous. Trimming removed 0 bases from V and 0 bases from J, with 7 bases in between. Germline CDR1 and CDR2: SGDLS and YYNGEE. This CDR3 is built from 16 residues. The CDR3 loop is CASSVDEYSGANVLTF. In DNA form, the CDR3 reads TGTGCCAGCAGCGTAGACGAGTACTCTGGGGCCAACGTCCTGACTTTC.

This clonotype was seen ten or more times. The CDR3 sequence is CSAGTSKETQYF. CDR3 in DNA: TGCAGTGCGGGGACTTCCAAAGAGACCCAGTACTTC. This chain links TRBV20-1 with TRBJ2-5; D perhaps matches TRBD2 (6 bases). From germline, CDR1 is DFQATT and CDR2 SNEGSKA (reference sequence). The CDR3 totals 12 residues. Trimming pared 6 bases from V and 3 bases from J, leaving 11 bases between.

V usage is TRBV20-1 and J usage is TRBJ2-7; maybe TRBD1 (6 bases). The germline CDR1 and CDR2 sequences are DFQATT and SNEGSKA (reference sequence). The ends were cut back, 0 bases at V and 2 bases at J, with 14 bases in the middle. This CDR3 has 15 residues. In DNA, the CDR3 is TGCAGTGCTAGAGATTCCGGGACATCTACCTACGAGCAGTACTTC. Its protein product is CSARDSGTSTYEQYF.

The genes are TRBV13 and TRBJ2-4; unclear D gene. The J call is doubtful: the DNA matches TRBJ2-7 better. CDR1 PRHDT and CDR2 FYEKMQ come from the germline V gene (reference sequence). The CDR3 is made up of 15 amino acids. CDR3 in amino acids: CASSLSPDISYEQYF. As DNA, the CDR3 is TGTGCCAGCAGCTTATCACCAGACATCTCCTACGAGCAGTACTTC.

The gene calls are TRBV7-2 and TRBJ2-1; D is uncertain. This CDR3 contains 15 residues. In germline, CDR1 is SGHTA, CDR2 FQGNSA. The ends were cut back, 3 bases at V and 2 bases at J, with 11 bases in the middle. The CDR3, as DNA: TGTGCCAGCAGCTTGGTGCGTCCACCCTACAATGAGCAGTTCTTC. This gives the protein CASSLVRPPYNEQFF.

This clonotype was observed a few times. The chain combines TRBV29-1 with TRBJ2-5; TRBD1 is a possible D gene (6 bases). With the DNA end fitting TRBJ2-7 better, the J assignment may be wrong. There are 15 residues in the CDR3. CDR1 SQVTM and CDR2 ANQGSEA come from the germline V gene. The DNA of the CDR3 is TGCAGCGTTGAAGAGGTGTCAGGGGAGCGGAACGAGCAGTACTTC. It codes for CSVEEVSGERNEQYF.

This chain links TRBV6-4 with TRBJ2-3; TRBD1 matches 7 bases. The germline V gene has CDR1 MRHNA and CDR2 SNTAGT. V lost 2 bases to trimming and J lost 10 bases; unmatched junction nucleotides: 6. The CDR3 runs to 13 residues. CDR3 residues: CASSDVQGYAQYF. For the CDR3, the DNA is TGTGCCAGCAGTGACGTACAGGGGTATGCGCAGTATTTT.

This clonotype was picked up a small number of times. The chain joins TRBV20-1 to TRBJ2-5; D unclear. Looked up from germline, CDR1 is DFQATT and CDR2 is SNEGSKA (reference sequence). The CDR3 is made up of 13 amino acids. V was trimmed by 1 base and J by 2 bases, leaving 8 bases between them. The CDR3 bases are TGCAGTGCTAGAGTGAGAGATCAAGAGACCCAGTACTTC. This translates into CSARVRDQETQYF.

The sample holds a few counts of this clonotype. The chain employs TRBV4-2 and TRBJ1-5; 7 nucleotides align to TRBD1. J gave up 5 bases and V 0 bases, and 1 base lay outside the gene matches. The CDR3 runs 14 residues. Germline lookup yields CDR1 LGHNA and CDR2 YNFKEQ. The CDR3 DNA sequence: TGTGCCAGCAGCCAAGAGCAGGGGGATCAGCCCCAGCATTTT. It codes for CASSQEQGDQPQHF.

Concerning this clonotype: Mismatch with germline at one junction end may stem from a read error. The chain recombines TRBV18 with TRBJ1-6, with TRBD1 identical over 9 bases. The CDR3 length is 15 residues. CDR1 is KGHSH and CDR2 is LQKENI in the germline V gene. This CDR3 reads CASTPIGTGNSPLHF. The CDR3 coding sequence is TGTGCCAGCACACCAATCGGGACAGGGAATTCACCCCTCCACTTT.